A single sample gave rise to the 27 T cell receptor beta chains below, sequenced in a study of T-cell memory formation after mild COVID-19. TCRdb re-called the 5' RACE reads through MiXCR, storing one row per CDR3 protein. The sample lists around 320,000 distinct CDR3 sequences; 25% to 30% were seen once. Sequencing was carried out using PBMCs or a T cell subset sorted from them (not recorded which). Source of these receptors: an adult woman who had mild COVID-19 (a few samples of this study predate the infection). Cell type and time point are not known.

This clonotype was detected only a few times. The chain couples TRBV7-2 to TRBJ1-6, with D perhaps matching TRBD1 (6 bases). The CDR3 covers 14 residues. V was shortened by 3 bases and J by 7 bases, with 10 bases between the two germline ends. CDR1 and CDR2 (germline): SGHTA, FQGNSA. In DNA form, the CDR3 reads TGTGCCAGCAGCTTGGCGCAGGGGAATTCACCCCTCCACTTT. Translated: CASSLAQGNSPLHF.

This clonotype came up many times. J is TRBJ1-1 and V is TRBV5-6; unclear D gene. Trimming pared 4 bases from V and 3 bases from J, leaving 16 bases between. This CDR3 spans 15 amino acids. From germline, CDR1 is SGHDT and CDR2 YYEEEE. In DNA, the CDR3 is TGTGCCAGCAGCCCAGGCCACCGGAGGGACACTGAAGCTTTCTTT. It codes for CASSPGHRRDTEAFF.

Only a few counts were recorded for this clonotype. The genes are TRBV18 and TRBJ1-1; D is possibly TRBD1 (5 bases). The CDR3 is made up of 17 amino acids. V lost 2 bases and J lost 1, with 17 bases in between. Germline V gene lookup returns CDR1 KGHSH and CDR2 LQKENI. CDR3 sequence: CASSPIRGVPQNTEAFF. The CDR3 nucleotides read TGTGCCAGCTCACCAATACGAGGGGTCCCCCAGAACACTGAAGCTTTCTTT.

This chain joins TRBV20-1 and TRBJ2-7, with D tentatively TRBD1 (6 bases). This CDR3 region has 15 residues. Germline V gene lookup returns CDR1 DFQATT and CDR2 SNEGSKA (reference sequence). V lost 0 bases, J lost 2 bases, and 14 bases lay in between. CDR3 sequence: CSARDSGQRTYEQYF. As DNA, the CDR3 is TGCAGTGCTAGAGATTCCGGACAGCGAACCTACGAGCAGTACTTC.

This clonotype was seen only a few times. The V call is TRBV29-1, the J call TRBJ2-7, with D perhaps matching TRBD1 (6 bases). In germline, CDR1 is SQVTM, CDR2 ANQGSEA. V was cut by 1 base and J by 0 bases, with 10 bases left in between. The CDR3 has 14 amino acids. CDR3: CSVEGQGSSYEQYF. As DNA, the CDR3 is TGCAGCGTTGAAGGGCAGGGGAGCTCCTACGAGCAGTACTTC.

The genes are TRBV4-1 and TRBJ1-1; 8 bases are shared with TRBD1. Trimming cost V 5 bases and J 6 bases; bases outside gene matches: 14. This CDR3 contains 16 residues. Germline values: CDR1 MGHRA, CDR2 YSYEKL. Written as DNA, the CDR3 is TGCGCCAGCAGCACAGGGGGAGCTCTCAGAGGAGCTGAAGCTTTCTTT. This translates into CASSTGGALRGAEAFF.

This clonotype has more than one count but fewer than ten. The V and J genes are TRBV29-1 and TRBJ1-2; D not certain. Per the germline V gene, CDR1 is SQVTM and CDR2 is ANQGSEA. V lost 2 bases and J lost 0, with 4 bases in between. The CDR3 is 12 residues long. For the CDR3, the DNA is TGCAGCGTTGAATTACCTAACTATGGCTACACCTTC. Translation: CSVELPNYGYTF. Full variable domain (remainder filled in from reference TRBV29-1 and TRBJ1-2): SAVISQKPSRDICQRGTSLTIQCQVDSQVTMMFWYRQQPGQSLTLIATANQGSEATYESGFVIDKFPISRPNLTFSTLTVSNMSPEDSSIYLCSVELPNYGYTFGSGTRLTVV.

Comments on this clonotype: One end of the junction fails to match germline, which may point to a read error. The rearrangement links TRBV4-2 to TRBJ2-5; D assignment may be TRBD1 or TRBD2 (5 bases each). The CDR3 contains 14 residues. The germline CDR1 and CDR2 sequences are LGHNA and YNFKEQ. Written as DNA, the CDR3 is TGTGCCAGCAGCCAGGGGGACGGGCAAGAAACCCAGTACTTC. It specifies CASSQGDGQETQYF.

The chain has TRBV12-3 or TRBV12-4 and TRBJ2-3; 14 nucleotides match TRBD2. After removal of 8 bases from V and 5 bases from J, the junction contained 3 bases not matched to a gene. The CDR3 extends over 14 amino acids. The CDR3 DNA sequence: TGTGCCAGCCGGACTAGCGGGAGGTTAGATACGCAGTATTTT. It translates to CASRTSGRLDTQYF.

This clonotype was detected only a few times. V gene TRBV6-6 combines with J gene TRBJ2-7; 7 nucleotides match TRBD1. Trimming cost V 0 bases and J 4 bases; bases outside gene matches: 6. Germline-derived CDR1 and CDR2 are MNHNY and SVGAGI (reference sequence). The CDR3 has 15 residues. The CDR3 nucleotides read TGTGCCAGCAGTTACTCGGAGACAGGGCCTTACGAGCAGTACTTC. Protein: CASSYSETGPYEQYF.

The chain couples TRBV30 to TRBJ2-3, with D perhaps given as TRBD1 or TRBD2 (5 bases each). CDR3 size: 13 residues. Germline CDR1 is GTSNPN and CDR2 is SVGIG (reference sequence). Trimming pared 4 bases from V and 2 bases from J, leaving 10 bases between. The CDR3 here is CAWNEGFTDTQYF. In DNA, the CDR3 is TGTGCCTGGAACGAGGGGTTCACAGATACGCAGTATTTT.

This clonotype was observed once. The rearrangement joins TRBV12-3 or TRBV12-4 to TRBJ1-2, with D possibly being TRBD1 (5 bases). The CDR3 is made up of 13 amino acids. V lost 7 bases to trimming and J lost 5 bases, with 14 bases between them. CDR3 nucleotide sequence: TGTGCCAGCACCTTGGGGGGTACTTATGGCTACACCTTC. Its protein is CASTLGGTYGYTF.

This clonotype was recorded many times. The chain has TRBV3-1 and TRBJ2-5; 14 bases line up with TRBD2. This CDR3 comprises 18 residues. The junction had 10 bases not matched to a gene; V was cut back by 4 bases and J by 3 bases. CDR1 is LGHDT, CDR2 YNNKEL, per germline (reference sequence). Here the CDR3 DNA reads TGTGCCAGCAGCCCACGACTAGCGGGAGGGCCAAGCGAAGAGACCCAGTACTTC. It yields the protein CASSPRLAGGPSEETQYF.

The chain carries TRBV18 and TRBJ1-1; 7 nucleotides align to TRBD1. The germline gives CDR1 KGHSH, CDR2 LQKENI. The CDR3 is 14 residues long. V shed 3 bases, J shed 10 bases, and the junction held 11 bases outside the gene matches. CDR3 in DNA: TGTGCCAGCTCACCCCGACAGGGCCGAGGAGGAGCTTTCTTT. It translates to CASSPRQGRGGAFF.

The chain recombines TRBV20-1 with TRBJ2-1; 9 positions match TRBD2. This CDR3 comprises 19 residues. V lost 1 base, J lost 6 bases, and 19 bases stayed unmatched. Per germline, CDR1 DFQATT and CDR2 SNEGSKA (reference sequence). The CDR3 coding sequence is TGCAGTGCTAGAGGGCCTTTCGGTAGCGGGGGTTATCAGCCCAATGAGCAGTTCTTC. Residues: CSARGPFGSGGYQPNEQFF.

The chain joins TRBV20-1 to TRBJ1-1; 8 nucleotides match TRBD1. V was pared by 1 base and J by 0 bases, with 1 base of the junction left unmatched. The CDR3 extends over 14 amino acids. The germline gives CDR1 DFQATT, CDR2 SNEGSKA (reference sequence). The CDR3 protein is CSARGTGMNTEAFF. The CDR3 coding sequence is TGCAGTGCTAGAGGGACAGGGATGAACACTGAAGCTTTCTTT.

This clonotype has only a few counts. The CDR3 DNA reads as TGCAGCGTTGATACAGGTGGAGGATACGAGCAGTACTTC. It specifies CSVDTGGGYEQYF. The chain couples TRBV29-1 to TRBJ2-7, with D perhaps being TRBD1 or TRBD2 (5 bases each). CDR1 and CDR2 (germline): SQVTM, ANQGSEA. There are 13 residues in the CDR3. The V end lost 3 bases, the J end lost 4 bases, and 13 bases lay between the germline ends.

The DNA of the CDR3 is TGTGCCACCAGTGCAAGAACAGGGACCGATACGCAGTATTTT. Residues: CATSARTGTDTQYF. The rearrangement uses TRBV24-1 and TRBJ2-3, with D tentatively TRBD1 (6 bases). The CDR3 is 14 amino acids. In germline, CDR1 is KGHDR, CDR2 SFDVKD. V shed 5 bases and J shed 6 bases, with 14 bases lying between them.

The genes are TRBV7-9 and TRBJ1-4, with D possibly matching TRBD1 (5 bases). Germline V gene lookup returns CDR1 SEHNR and CDR2 FQNEAQ (reference sequence). V shed 4 bases and J shed 7 bases, with 16 bases lying between them. This CDR3 comprises 15 residues. The CDR3 here is CASSSPGHSGEKLFF. The CDR3, as DNA: TGTGCCAGCAGCTCCCCGGGGCATTCAGGTGAAAAACTGTTTTTT.

This clonotype was seen many times. The chain couples TRBV7-9 to TRBJ1-5; 7 bases agree with TRBD1. Germline trimming cut 6 bases from V and 4 bases from J; bases unmatched to any gene: 3. This CDR3 spans 13 amino acids. Germline loops: CDR1 SEHNR, CDR2 FQNEAQ (reference sequence). The CDR3 DNA is TGTGCCAGCAGTTCAGGGGGTAATCAGCCCCAGCATTTT. Protein: CASSSGGNQPQHF.

The chain is built from TRBV6-5 and TRBJ1-5, with D unresolved. This CDR3 has 15 amino acids. Germline V gene sequence: CDR1 MNHEY, CDR2 SVGAGI. The germline V and J ends were trimmed by 4 bases and 8 bases, with 18 bases remaining between them. CDR3 nucleotides: TGTGCCAGCAGTTCAAGGACTGGCGTTTGGGAGCCCCAGCATTTT. Translated: CASSSRTGVWEPQHF.

V is TRBV5-1 and J is TRBJ2-3; weak D call: TRBD1 (5 bases). Trimming pared 2 bases from V and 2 bases from J, leaving 12 bases between. The CDR3 consists of 15 residues. Germline-derived CDR1 and CDR2 are SGHRS and YFSETQ. The CDR3 region is CASSLERGYTDTQYF. CDR3 DNA: TGCGCCAGCAGCTTAGAAAGGGGATACACAGATACGCAGTATTTT.

Of note for this clonotype: One end of the junction is discordant with germline, which a read error may explain. The V gene is TRBV12-3 or TRBV12-4, the J gene TRBJ2-1; 9 nucleotides agree with TRBD2. CDR3 length: 15 amino acids. The CDR3 reads CASSLAGASYTEQFF. CDR3 DNA: TGTGCCAGCAGCTTAGCGGGAGCCTCCTACACTGAGCAGTTCTTC.

The chain combines TRBV20-1 with TRBJ1-5; no reliable D call. This CDR3 contains 14 residues. The germline V gene encodes CDR1 DFQATT and CDR2 SNEGSKA (reference sequence). The V and J ends lost 0 bases and 0 bases respectively, with 6 bases between them. Here the CDR3 reads CSARDKGSNQPQHF. The CDR3 DNA reads TGCAGTGCTAGAGATAAGGGTAGCAATCAGCCCCAGCATTTT.

This clonotype was seen only a few times. The CDR3 loop is CATSRDLGQGGDTQYF. The CDR3 nucleotides read TGTGCCACCAGCAGAGATCTGGGACAGGGAGGAGATACGCAGTATTTT. V usage is TRBV15 and J usage is TRBJ2-3, with TRBD1 matching over 9 bases. V lost 0 bases, J lost 5 bases, and 6 bases stayed unmatched. Germline values: CDR1 LNHNV, CDR2 YYDKDF (reference sequence). CDR3 length equals 16 residues. The full variable domain, its missing parts supplied by reference TRBV15 and TRBJ2-3, is DAMVIQNPRYQVTQFGKPVTLSCSQTLNHNVMYWYQQKSSQAPKLLFHYYDKDFNNEADTPDNFQSRRPNTSFCFLDIRSPGLGDTAMYLCATSRDLGQGGDTQYFGPGTRLTVL.

The genes are TRBV7-6 and TRBJ2-7; 7 positions agree with TRBD2. The germline CDR1 and CDR2 sequences are SGHVS and FNYEAQ. CDR3 size: 16 residues. Trimming removed 2 bases from V and 4 bases from J; junction bases left unmatched: 11. CDR3 amino acids: CASSLNASGMRYEQYF. The CDR3, as DNA: TGTGCCAGCAGCTTAAATGCGAGCGGGATGAGGTACGAGCAGTACTTC. Using reference TRBV7-6 and TRBJ2-7 for the parts outside the CDR3, the full variable domain is GAGVSQSPRYKVTKRGQDVALRCDPISGHVSLYWYRQALGQGPEFLTYFNYEAQQDKSGLPNDRFSAERPEGSISTLTIQRTEQRDSAMYRCASSLNASGMRYEQYFGPGTRLTVT.

This clonotype has only a few counts. The rearrangement joins TRBV12-3 or TRBV12-4 to TRBJ1-3; maybe TRBD1 (5 bases). The length of the CDR3 is 16 residues. V was cut by 6 bases and J by 0 bases, with 15 bases left in between. The CDR3 sequence: CASSYPGHYSGNTIYF. CDR3 DNA sequence: TGTGCCAGCAGCTACCCAGGGCACTACTCTGGAAACACCATATATTTT.